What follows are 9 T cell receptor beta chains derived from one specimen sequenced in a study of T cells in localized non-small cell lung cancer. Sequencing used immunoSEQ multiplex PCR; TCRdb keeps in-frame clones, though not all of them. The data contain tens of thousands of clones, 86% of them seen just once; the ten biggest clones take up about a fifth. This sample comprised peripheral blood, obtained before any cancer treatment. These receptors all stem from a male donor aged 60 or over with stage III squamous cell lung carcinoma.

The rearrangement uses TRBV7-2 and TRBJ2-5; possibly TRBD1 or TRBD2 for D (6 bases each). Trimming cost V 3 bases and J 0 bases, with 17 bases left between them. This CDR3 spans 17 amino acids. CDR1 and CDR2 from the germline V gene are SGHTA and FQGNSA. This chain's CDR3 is CASSFDGGAYNQETQYF. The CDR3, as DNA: TGTGCCAGCAGCTTCGACGGGGGCGCTTATAACCAAGAGACCCAGTACTTC.

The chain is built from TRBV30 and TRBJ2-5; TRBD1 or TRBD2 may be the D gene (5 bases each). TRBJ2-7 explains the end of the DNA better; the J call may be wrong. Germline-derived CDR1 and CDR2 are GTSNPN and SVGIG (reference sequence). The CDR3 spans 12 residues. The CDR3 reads CAWSLGDYEQYF. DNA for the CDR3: TGTGCCTGGAGCCTGGGGGACTACGAGCAGTACTTC.

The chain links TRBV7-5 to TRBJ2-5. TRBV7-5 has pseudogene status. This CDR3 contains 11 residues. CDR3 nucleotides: TGTGCCAGAAGGGAAGGGGAGACCCAGTACTTC. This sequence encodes CARREGETQYF.

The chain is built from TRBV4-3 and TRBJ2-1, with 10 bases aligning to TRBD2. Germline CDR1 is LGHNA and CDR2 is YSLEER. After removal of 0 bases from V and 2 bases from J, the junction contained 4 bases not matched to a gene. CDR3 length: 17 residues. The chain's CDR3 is CASSQDPGLATYNEQFF. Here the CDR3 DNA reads TGCGCCAGCAGCCAAGACCCGGGACTAGCGACCTACAATGAGCAGTTCTTC.

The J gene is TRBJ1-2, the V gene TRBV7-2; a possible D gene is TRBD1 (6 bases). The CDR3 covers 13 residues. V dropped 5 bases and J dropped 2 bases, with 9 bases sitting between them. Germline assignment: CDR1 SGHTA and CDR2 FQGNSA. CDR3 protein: CASSRTGNYGYTF. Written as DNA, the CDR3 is TGTGCCAGCAGCCGTACAGGGAACTATGGCTACACCTTC.

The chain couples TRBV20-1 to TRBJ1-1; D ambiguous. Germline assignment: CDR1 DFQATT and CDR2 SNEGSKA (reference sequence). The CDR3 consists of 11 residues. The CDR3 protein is CGVGRITEAFF. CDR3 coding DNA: TGCGGGGTAGGGAGGATCACTGAAGCTTTCTTT.

In nucleotides, the CDR3 is TGTGCCAGCAGGGTTGATAGGGGTCTTAATGAAAAACTGTTTTTT. It translates to CASRVDRGLNEKLFF. V is TRBV2 and J is TRBJ1-4; possible D gene TRBD1, 5 bases. There are 15 residues in the CDR3. Trimming left V 6 bases short and J 4 bases short, with 15 bases between. Germline V gives CDR1 SNHLY, CDR2 FYNNEI.

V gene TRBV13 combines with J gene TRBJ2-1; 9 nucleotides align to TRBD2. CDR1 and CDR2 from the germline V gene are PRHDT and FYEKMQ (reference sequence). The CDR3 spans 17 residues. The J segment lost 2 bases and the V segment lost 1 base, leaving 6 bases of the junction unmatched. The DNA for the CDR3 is TGTGCCAGCAGCTTAGAGATTCTAGCGGGGACCTACAATGAGCAGTTCTTC. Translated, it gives CASSLEILAGTYNEQFF.

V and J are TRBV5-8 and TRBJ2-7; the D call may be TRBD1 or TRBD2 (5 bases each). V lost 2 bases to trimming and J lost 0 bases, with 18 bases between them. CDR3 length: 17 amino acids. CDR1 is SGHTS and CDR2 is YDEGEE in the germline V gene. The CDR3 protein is CASSFRWDVTSSYEQYV. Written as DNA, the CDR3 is TGTGCCAGCAGCTTTAGGTGGGACGTAACCAGCTCCTACGAGCAGTACGTC.